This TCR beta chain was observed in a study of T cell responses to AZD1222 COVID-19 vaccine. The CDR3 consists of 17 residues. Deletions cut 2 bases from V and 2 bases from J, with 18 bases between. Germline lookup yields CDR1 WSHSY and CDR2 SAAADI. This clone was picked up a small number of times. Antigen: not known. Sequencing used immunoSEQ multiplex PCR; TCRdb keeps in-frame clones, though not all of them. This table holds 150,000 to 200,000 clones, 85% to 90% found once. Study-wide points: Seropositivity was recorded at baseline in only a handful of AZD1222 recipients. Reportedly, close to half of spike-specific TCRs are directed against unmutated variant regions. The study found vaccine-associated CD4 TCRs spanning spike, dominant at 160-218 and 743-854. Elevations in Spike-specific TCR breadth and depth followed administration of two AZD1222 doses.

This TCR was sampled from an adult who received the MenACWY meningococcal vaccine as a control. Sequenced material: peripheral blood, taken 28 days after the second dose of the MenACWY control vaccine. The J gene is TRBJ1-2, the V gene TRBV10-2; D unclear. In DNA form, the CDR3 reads TGCGCCAGCAGTGAGAGTGGAACCTTCGTGGGGAACTATGGCTACACCTTC. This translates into CASSESGTFVGNYGYTF.